The T cell receptor beta chain described here comes from a study of T cell repertoires in cytomegalovirus infection. Study information: Matching HLA type and CMV infection were both indicated by public TCR beta signatures.

This clonotype was picked up many times. The antigen remains unidentified. TCRdb re-derived calls from the reads in MiXCR, one entry per CDR3 protein. The sample carries just over 150,000 distinct CDR3 sequences, 23% recorded once. From germline, CDR1 is SGHTA and CDR2 FQGNSA. There are 15 residues in the CDR3. The V end lost 1 base, the J end lost 4 bases, and 11 bases lay between the germline ends. The study, taken as a whole, reports: Identification of carriers of CMV plus the relevant HLA was performed using cumulative public TCR beta family frequency. What dominated the ex vivo response were HLA-C-restricted CMV-specific TCR beta clonotypes.

What was sequenced was PBMCs. The source is a human donor in good health (CMV status not recorded). Some clones in this sample may be carry-over from other donors' samples. The chain has TRBV7-2 and TRBJ1-5; maybe TRBD1 (5 bases). This CDR3 reads CASSLVDSPNQPQHF. CDR3 DNA: TGTGCCAGCAGCTTAGTCGACAGTCCTAATCAGCCCCAGCATTTT.